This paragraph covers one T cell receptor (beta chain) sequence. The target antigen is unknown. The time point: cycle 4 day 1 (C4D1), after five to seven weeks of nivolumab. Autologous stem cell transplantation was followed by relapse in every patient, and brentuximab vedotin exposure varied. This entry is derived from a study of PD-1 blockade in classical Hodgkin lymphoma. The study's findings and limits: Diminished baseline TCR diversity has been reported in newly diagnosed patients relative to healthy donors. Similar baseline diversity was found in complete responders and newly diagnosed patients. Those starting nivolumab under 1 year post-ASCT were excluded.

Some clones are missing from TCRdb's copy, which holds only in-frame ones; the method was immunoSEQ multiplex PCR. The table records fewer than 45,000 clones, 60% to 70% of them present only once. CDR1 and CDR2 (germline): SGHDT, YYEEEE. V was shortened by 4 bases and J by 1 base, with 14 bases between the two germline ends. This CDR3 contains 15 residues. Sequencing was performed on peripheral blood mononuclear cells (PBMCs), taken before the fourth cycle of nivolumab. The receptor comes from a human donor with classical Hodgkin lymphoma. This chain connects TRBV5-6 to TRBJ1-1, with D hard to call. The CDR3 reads CASSVGTRANTEAFF. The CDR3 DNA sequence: TGTGCCAGCAGCGTCGGTACAAGGGCGAACACTGAAGCTTTCTTT.